This T cell receptor (beta chain) derives from a study of cytomegalovirus exposure and HLA in healthy donors. The PCR had 60 Vbeta and 13 Jbeta primers. Using immunoSEQ multiplex PCR, the repertoire was profiled, and TCRdb retains in-frame clones only, with some absent. This sample carries approximately 100,000 clones, 85% of them seen once, and the ten largest clones take 6.5% to 9%. Germline V gives CDR1 SNHLY, CDR2 FYNNEI. Unmatched junction bases numbered 6, after V lost 8 bases and J lost 2 bases. This CDR3 spans 13 amino acids. Sequenced input: PBMCs. The rearrangement joins TRBV2 to TRBJ2-7, with 7 positions matching TRBD2. The clonotype originates from a man between 35 and 55 years old in good health and CMV-seropositive. The CDR3 reads CASQRGLTYEQYF. For the CDR3, the DNA is TGTGCCAGCCAGCGGGGTCTGACCTACGAGCAGTACTTC.